The present T cell receptor (beta chain) was sequenced within a study of blood T cell repertoires in COVID-19. Study background: Acute and convalescent COVID-19 specimens originated in the United States, Italy and Spain. From T cells, B-cell-depleted T cells, or PBMCs came the material, which was cDNA or gDNA.

Per the authors' pipeline: Amplification of reference gene primers provided the estimated nucleated cell counts. Repertoires were generated with immunoSEQ multiplex PCR, while TCRdb's copy carries only in-frame clones and drops some. D and trimming come from the DNA, and the V and J calls and clone size come from that table. The sample consists of about 200,000 clones, around 83% of them appearing once. V lost 5 bases to trimming and J lost 2 bases, with 12 bases between them. Germline CDR1 SGHAT, CDR2 FQNNGV. The CDR3 is 14 amino acids. This chain joins TRBV11-2 and TRBJ2-5; TRBD1 might be the D (5 bases). Sequences were obtained from peripheral blood. The receptor's source is a woman at least 80 years old with acute or convalescent COVID-19. For the CDR3, the DNA is TGTGCCAGCAGCCCCCGACAGAAACAAGAGACCCAGTACTTC. Protein product: CASSPRQKQETQYF.